There are many counts of the clone carrying this T cell receptor (beta chain). The sample originates from a study of patients and donors after allogeneic stem cell transplantation. CDR1 and CDR2 (germline): LGHNA, YNFKEQ. The CDR3 runs 14 residues. V was shortened by 0 bases and J by 7 bases, with 12 bases between the two germline ends. A single record per CDR3 protein comes from TCRdb applying MiXCR to the RT-PCR reads. The sample lists roughly 230,000 distinct CDR3 sequences; less than 15% were seen once. The receptor was derived from a human donor who was either an allogeneic HSCT recipient or a stem cell or donor lymphocyte infusion donor (not recorded which). It is not recorded whose cells these are; they may come from a transplant donor. V and J are TRBV4-2 and TRBJ1-2; D is unclear. Sequences were obtained from blood, either unsorted or a sorted T cell fraction (not recorded which). The CDR3 protein is CASSQDRGGVGYTF. CDR3 nucleotides: TGTGCCAGCAGCCAAGATCGGGGTGGGGTTGGCTACACCTTC.